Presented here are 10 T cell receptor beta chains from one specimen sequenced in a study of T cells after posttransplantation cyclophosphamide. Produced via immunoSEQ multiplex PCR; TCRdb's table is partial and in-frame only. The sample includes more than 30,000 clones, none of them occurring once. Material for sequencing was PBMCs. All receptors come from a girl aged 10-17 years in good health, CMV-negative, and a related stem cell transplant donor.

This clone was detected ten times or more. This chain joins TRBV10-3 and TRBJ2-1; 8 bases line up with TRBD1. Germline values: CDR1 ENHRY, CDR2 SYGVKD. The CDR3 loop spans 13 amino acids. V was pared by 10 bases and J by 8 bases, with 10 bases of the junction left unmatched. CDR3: CATGTGKLDEQFF. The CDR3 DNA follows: TGTGCCACCGGGACAGGTAAACTGGATGAGCAGTTCTTC.

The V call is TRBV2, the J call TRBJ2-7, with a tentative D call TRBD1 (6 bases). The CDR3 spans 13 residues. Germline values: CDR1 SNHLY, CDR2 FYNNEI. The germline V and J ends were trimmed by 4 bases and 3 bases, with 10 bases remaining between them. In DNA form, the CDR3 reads TGTGCCAGCAGTGTACAGGGCCGCTACGAGCAGTACTTC. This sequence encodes CASSVQGRYEQYF.

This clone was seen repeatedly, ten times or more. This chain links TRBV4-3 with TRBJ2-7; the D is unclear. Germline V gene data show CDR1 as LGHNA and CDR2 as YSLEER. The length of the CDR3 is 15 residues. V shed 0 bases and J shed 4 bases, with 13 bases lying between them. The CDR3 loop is CASSQDPARNYEQYF. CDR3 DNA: TGCGCCAGCAGCCAAGATCCCGCTAGGAATTACGAGCAGTACTTC.

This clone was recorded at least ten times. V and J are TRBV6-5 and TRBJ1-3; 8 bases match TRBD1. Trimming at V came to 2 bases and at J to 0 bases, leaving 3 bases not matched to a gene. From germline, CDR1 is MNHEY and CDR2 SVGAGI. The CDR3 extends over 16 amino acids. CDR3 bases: TGTGCCAGCAGTTACCGACAGGGGAGCTCTGGAAACACCATATATTTT. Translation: CASSYRQGSSGNTIYF.

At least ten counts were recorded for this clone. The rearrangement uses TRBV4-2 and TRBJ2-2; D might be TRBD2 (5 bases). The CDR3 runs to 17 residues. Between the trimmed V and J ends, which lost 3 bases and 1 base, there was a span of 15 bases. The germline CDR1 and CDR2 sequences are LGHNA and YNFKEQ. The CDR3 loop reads CASSHDFDGGNTGELFF. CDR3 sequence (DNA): TGTGCCAGCAGCCATGACTTTGACGGAGGGAACACCGGGGAGCTGTTTTTT.

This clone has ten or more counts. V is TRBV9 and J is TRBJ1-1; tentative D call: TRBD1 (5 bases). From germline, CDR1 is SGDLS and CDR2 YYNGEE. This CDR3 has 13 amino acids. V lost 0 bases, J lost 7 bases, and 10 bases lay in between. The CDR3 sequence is CASSVGGGIEAFF. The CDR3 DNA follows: TGTGCCAGCAGCGTAGGCGGGGGGATTGAAGCTTTCTTT. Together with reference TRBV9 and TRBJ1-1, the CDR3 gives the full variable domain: DSGVTQTPKHLITATGQRVTLRCSPRSGDLSVYWYQQSLDQGLQFLIQYYNGEERAKGNILERFSAQQFPDLHSELNLSSLELGDSALYFCASSVGGGIEAFFGQGTRLTVV.

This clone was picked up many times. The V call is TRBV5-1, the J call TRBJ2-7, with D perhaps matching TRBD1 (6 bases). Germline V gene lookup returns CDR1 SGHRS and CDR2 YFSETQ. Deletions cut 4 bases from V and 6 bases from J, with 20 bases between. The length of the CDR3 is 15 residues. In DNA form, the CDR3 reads TGCGCCAGCAGCGCACCCCGGGACAAGCCATCCGAGCAGTACTTC. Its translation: CASSAPRDKPSEQYF.

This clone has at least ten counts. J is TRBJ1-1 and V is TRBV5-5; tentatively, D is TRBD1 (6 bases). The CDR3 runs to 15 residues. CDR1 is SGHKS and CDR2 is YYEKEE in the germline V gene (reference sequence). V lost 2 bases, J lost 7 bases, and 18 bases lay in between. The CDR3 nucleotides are TGTGCCAGCAGCTTAAATACAGGGATACCATTTGAAGCTTTCTTT. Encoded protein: CASSLNTGIPFEAFF.

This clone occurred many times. DNA for the CDR3: TGTGCCAGCAGCCTTGGGGAGGGTAGATCCTACGAGCAGTACTTC. Translating gives CASSLGEGRSYEQYF. The chain has TRBV7-8 and TRBJ2-7, with TRBD2 matching over 7 bases. The germline CDR1 and CDR2 sequences are SGHVS and FQNEAQ. The CDR3 loop spans 15 amino acids. Losses at the gene ends were 5 bases for V and 1 base for J; bases not matched to a gene: 8. Full variable domain (rest looked up from reference TRBV7-8 and TRBJ2-7): GAGVSQSPRYKVAKRGQDVALRCDPISGHVSLFWYQQALGQGPEFLTYFQNEAQLDKSGLPSDRFFAERPEGSVSTLKIQRTQQEDSAVYLCASSLGEGRSYEQYFGPGTRLTVT.

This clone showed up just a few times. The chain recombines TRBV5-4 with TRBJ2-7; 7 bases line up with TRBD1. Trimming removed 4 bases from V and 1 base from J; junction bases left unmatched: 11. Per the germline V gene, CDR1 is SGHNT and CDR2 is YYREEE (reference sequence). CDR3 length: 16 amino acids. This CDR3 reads CASSRGQALNSYEQYF. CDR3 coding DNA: TGTGCCAGCAGCCGTGGACAGGCCTTAAATTCCTACGAGCAGTACTTC. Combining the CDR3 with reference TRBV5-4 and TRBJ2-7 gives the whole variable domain ETGVTQSPTHLIKTRGQQVTLRCSSQSGHNTVSWYQQALGQGPQFIFQYYREEENGRGNFPPRFSGLQFPNYSSELNVNALELDDSALYLCASSRGQALNSYEQYFGPGTRLTVT.